The sequence of this T cell receptor (beta chain) was determined in a study of blood T cell repertoires in COVID-19. Whole-study context: COVID-19 samples from acute and convalescent phases originated in the United States, Italy and Spain.

Authors' processing steps: Reference gene primer amplification gave estimated nucleated cell counts. Assay used: immunoSEQ multiplex PCR; TCRdb lists only in-frame clones, some missing. V and J calls and clone size are those listed in that table; D and trimming were worked out from the DNA. The table lists about 140,000 clones, 70% to 80% of them singletons. The CDR3 has 14 amino acids. Germline CDR1 is LNHDA and CDR2 is SQIVND (reference sequence). V lost 3 bases and J lost 5, with 11 bases in between. The sample was peripheral blood. The genes are TRBV19 and TRBJ2-1, with D possibly being TRBD1 (5 bases). The sequence was obtained from a man in his fifties or sixties who had recovered from COVID-19. This chain's CDR3 is CASSIQGFNNEQFF. The CDR3 nucleotides are TGTGCCAGTAGTATTCAGGGATTCAACAATGAGCAGTTCTTC.